The rows below give T cell receptor beta chains drawn from one sample of a study of cytomegalovirus exposure and HLA in healthy donors. The repertoire was sequenced with immunoSEQ multiplex PCR; TCRdb's copy has only in-frame clones and lacks some. In the table there are roughly 160,000 clones, 79% of which are singletons. Sequencing was performed on PBMCs. The receptors here all came from a man aged 35-49 years in good health and CMV-seronegative. The CDR3 runs from the conserved cysteine through the conserved F or W. Each record gives: J gene, V gene, D gene, clone size, CDR3 protein, CDR3 DNA. A D gene is named only where the DNA matches it firmly. Size values are once, few and many counts, or a class for expanded clones, and some rows have none.

j_call: TRBJ2-3
v_call: TRBV9
d_call: NA
clone_size: NA
cdr3_aa: CASSAWADTQYF
cdr3_nt: TGTGCCAGCAGCGCTTGGGCTGATACGCAGTATTTT

j_call: TRBJ1-3
v_call: TRBV13
d_call: TRBD1
clone_size: NA
cdr3_aa: CASSLAAGGFLGNTIYF
cdr3_nt: TGTGCCAGCAGCTTAGCGGCAGGGGGCTTCCTTGGAAACACCATATATTTT

j_call: TRBJ2-7
v_call: TRBV7-2
d_call: NA
clone_size: once
cdr3_aa: CASSLASRQLSSYEQYF
cdr3_nt: TGTGCCAGCAGCTTAGCCAGCCGACAGTTGAGCTCCTACGAGCAGTACTTC

j_call: TRBJ1-4
v_call: TRBV29-1
d_call: NA
clone_size: NA
cdr3_aa: CSVLTAGGEKLFF
cdr3_nt: TGCAGCGTTTTGACAGCGGGAGGTGAAAAACTGTTTTTT

j_call: TRBJ1-2
v_call: TRBV11-2
d_call: TRBD1
clone_size: once
cdr3_aa: CASSPRTGGSGYTF
cdr3_nt: TGTGCCAGCAGCCCCAGGACAGGGGGTTCTGGCTACACCTTC

j_call: TRBJ2-5
v_call: TRBV19
d_call: TRBD1
clone_size: NA
cdr3_aa: CASRDRVQETQYF
cdr3_nt: TGTGCCAGTAGGGACAGGGTACAAGAGACCCAGTACTTC

j_call: TRBJ2-5
v_call: TRBV5-1
d_call: TRBD1
clone_size: NA
cdr3_aa: CASSSHGTGRETQYF
cdr3_nt: TGCGCCAGCAGCTCCCATGGGACAGGGAGGGAGACCCAGTACTTC

j_call: TRBJ1-5
v_call: TRBV2
d_call: NA
clone_size: NA
cdr3_aa: CASSPGSNQPQHF
cdr3_nt: TGTGCCAGCAGCCCAGGAAGCAATCAGCCCCAGCATTTT

j_call: TRBJ1-1
v_call: TRBV14
d_call: NA
clone_size: few
cdr3_aa: CASSQDDMNTEAFF
cdr3_nt: TGTGCCAGCAGCCAAGATGACATGAACACTGAAGCTTTCTTT

j_call: TRBJ1-5
v_call: TRBV19
d_call: TRBD1
clone_size: NA
cdr3_aa: CASSFQGARQPQHF
cdr3_nt: TGTGCCAGTAGTTTTCAGGGGGCGCGGCAGCCCCAGCATTTT